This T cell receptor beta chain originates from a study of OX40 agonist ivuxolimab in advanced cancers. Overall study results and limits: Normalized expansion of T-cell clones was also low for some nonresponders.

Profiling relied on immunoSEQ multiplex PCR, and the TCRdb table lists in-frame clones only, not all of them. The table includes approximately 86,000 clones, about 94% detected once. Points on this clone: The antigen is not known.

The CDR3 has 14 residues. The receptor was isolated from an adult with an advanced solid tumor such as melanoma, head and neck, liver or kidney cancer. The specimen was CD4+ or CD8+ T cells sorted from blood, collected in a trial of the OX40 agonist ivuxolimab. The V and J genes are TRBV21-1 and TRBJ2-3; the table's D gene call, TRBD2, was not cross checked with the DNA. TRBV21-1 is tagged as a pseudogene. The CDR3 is CASARGDSTDTQYF. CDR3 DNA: TGTGCCAGCGCCCGCGGAGACAGCACAGATACGCAGTATTTT.